This T cell receptor (beta chain) was recorded in a study of blood T cell repertoires in COVID-19. Study details: COVID-19 samples, acute and convalescent, were from the United States, Italy and Spain. Nucleic acid was either cDNA or gDNA, and it came from T cells, B-cell-depleted T cells, or PBMCs.

Original processing methods: From reference gene primer amplification, estimates of nucleated cell counts were derived. Clones were sequenced by immunoSEQ multiplex PCR, and TCRdb holds only the in-frame ones, with some missing. V, J and clone size were drawn from that table, and D and trimming were deduced from the DNA. The data hold more than 80,000 clones, with 76% observed a single time. This CDR3 is built from 12 residues. Trimming took 10 bases from V and 8 from J; bases not matched to a gene: 5. In germline, CDR1 is MNHEY, CDR2 SVGAGI. Seattle-derived patients entered the study during active infection and were followed longitudinally. This clone turned up a few times.

The rearrangement links TRBV6-5 to TRBJ1-1; 12 bases align to TRBD1. Sequenced material: peripheral blood. This clonotype was obtained from a man at least 80 years old with COVID-19, enrolled during active disease. The CDR3 coding sequence is TGTGCCAACCGGGACAGGGGGCTGGAAGCTTTCTTT. Translating it yields CANRDRGLEAFF.